The subject of this entry is one TCR beta chain. The data derive from a study of T cell changes during pregnancy in multiple sclerosis. The method was immunoSEQ multiplex PCR; TCRdb's version includes in-frame clones alone and lacks a portion of them. This table holds some 77,000 clones, more than 80% found once. Unmatched junction bases numbered 12, after V lost 6 bases and J lost 12 bases. The CDR3 length is 16 residues. Germline V gives CDR1 MDHEN, CDR2 SYDVKM. The TCR was taken from a female donor with multiple sclerosis, enrolled in a pregnancy study. The chain employs TRBV28 and TRBJ2-1, with 15 positions matching TRBD2. Sequencing used CD4+ T cells from peripheral blood mononuclear cells, obtained before pregnancy. CDR3 sequence: CASRFGTSGRYPRQFF. CDR3 DNA sequence: TGTGCCAGCAGATTCGGGACTAGCGGGAGGTACCCACGGCAGTTCTTC.